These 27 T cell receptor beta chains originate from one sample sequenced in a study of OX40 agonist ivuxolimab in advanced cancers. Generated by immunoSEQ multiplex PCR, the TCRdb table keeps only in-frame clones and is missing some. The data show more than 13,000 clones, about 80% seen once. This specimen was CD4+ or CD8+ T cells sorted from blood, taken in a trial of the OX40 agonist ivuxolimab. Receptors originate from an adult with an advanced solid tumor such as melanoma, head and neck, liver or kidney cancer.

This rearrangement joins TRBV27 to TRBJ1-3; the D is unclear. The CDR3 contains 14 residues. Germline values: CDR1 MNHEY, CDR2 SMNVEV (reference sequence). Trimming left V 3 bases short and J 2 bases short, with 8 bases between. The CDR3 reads CASSFGAAGNTIYF. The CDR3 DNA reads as TGTGCCAGCAGTTTTGGCGCTGCTGGAAACACCATATATTTT.

The CDR3 coding sequence is TGTGCCACCAGCGACAGGACTTACACCTACGAGCAGTACTTC. Protein sequence: CATSDRTYTYEQYF. This chain links TRBV15 with TRBJ2-7; a possible D gene is TRBD1 (6 bases). Between the trimmed V and J ends, which lost 5 bases and 2 bases, there was a span of 13 bases. This CDR3 contains 14 residues. Per the germline V gene, CDR1 is LNHNV and CDR2 is YYDKDF (reference sequence).

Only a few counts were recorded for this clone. CDR3 loop: CASSQIQGQNEKLFF. The CDR3 nucleotides read TGCGCCAGCAGCCAAATACAGGGGCAAAATGAAAAACTGTTTTTT. J is TRBJ1-4 and V is TRBV4-1; the match to TRBD1 covers 7 bases. The trim removed 2 bases at V and 5 bases at J, leaving 5 bases unmatched. This CDR3 is 15 amino acids long. CDR1 MGHRA and CDR2 YSYEKL come from the germline V gene.

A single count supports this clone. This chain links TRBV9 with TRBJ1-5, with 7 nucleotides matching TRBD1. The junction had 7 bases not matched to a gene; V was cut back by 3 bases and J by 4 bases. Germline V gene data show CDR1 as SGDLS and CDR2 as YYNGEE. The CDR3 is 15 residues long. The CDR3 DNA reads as TGTGCCAGCAGCGCGGGAGGGGGCTTTAATCAGCCCCAGCATTTT. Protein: CASSAGGGFNQPQHF.

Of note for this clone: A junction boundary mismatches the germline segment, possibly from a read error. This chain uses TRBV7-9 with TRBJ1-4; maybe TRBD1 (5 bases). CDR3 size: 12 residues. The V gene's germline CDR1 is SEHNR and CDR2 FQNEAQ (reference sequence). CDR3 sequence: CASSTQGSPPKF. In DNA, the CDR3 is TGTGCCAGCAGCACCCAGGGCTCCCCCCCAAAATTT.

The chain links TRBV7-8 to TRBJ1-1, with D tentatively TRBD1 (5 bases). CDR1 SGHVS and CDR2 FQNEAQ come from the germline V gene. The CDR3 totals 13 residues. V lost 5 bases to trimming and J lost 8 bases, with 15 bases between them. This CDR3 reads CASSRDGVSEAFF. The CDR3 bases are TGTGCCAGCAGCCGGGACGGGGTTTCGGAAGCTTTCTTT.

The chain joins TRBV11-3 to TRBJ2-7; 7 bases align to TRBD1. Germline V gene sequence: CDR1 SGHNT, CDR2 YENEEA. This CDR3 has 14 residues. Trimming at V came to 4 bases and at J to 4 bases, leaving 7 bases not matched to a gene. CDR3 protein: CASSSGTVDYEQYF. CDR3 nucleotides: TGTGCCAGCAGCTCCGGGACAGTAGATTACGAGCAGTACTTC.

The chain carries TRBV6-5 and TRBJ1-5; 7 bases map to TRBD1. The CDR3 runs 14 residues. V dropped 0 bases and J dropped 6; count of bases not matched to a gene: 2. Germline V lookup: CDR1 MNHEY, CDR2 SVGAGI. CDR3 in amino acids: CASSYSTGTQPQHF. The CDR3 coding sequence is TGTGCCAGCAGTTACTCGACAGGGACTCAGCCCCAGCATTTT.

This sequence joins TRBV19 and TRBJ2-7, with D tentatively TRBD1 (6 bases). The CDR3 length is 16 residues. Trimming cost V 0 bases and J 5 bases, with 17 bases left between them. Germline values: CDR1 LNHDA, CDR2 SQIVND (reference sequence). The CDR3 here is CASSIDPQGFGDEQYF. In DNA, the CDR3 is TGTGCCAGTAGTATAGATCCGCAGGGGTTTGGGGACGAGCAGTACTTC.

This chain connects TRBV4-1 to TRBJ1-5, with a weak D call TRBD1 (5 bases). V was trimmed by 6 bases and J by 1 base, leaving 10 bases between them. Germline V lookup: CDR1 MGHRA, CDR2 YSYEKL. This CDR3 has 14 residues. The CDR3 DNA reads TGCGCCAGCAGTGCCGGGGACAGCAATCAGCCCCAGCATTTT. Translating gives CASSAGDSNQPQHF.

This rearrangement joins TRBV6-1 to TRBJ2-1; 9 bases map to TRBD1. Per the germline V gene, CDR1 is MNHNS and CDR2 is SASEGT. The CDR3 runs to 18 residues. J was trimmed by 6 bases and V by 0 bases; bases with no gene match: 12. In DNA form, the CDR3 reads TGTGCCAGCAGTGAAGCGGTTTCCAGGACAGGGGTGTTCAATGAGCAGTTCTTC. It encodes CASSEAVSRTGVFNEQFF.

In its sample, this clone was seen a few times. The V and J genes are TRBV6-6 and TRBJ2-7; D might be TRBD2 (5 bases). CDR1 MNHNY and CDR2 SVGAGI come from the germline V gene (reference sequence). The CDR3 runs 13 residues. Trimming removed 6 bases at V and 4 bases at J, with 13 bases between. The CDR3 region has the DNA TGTGCCAGCAGCAAGGAGGCGTCTTACGAGCAGTACTTC. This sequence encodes CASSKEASYEQYF.

CDR3 amino acids: CASSINRGRETQYF. The CDR3 DNA follows: TGTGCCAGCAGTATTAACCGGGGGAGAGAGACCCAGTACTTC. The chain joins TRBV27 to TRBJ2-5; a weak D match, TRBD2 (6 bases). CDR3 length: 14 residues. Trimming took off 5 bases at V and 4 bases at J, with 14 bases between the two ends. The germline gives CDR1 MNHEY, CDR2 SMNVEV (reference sequence).

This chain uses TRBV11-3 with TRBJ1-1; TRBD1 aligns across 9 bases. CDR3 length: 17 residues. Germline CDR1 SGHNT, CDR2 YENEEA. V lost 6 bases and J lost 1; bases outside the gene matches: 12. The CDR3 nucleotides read TGTGCCAGCAGTCCGATACCCGGGACAGGGCCGAACACTGAAGCTTTCTTT. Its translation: CASSPIPGTGPNTEAFF.

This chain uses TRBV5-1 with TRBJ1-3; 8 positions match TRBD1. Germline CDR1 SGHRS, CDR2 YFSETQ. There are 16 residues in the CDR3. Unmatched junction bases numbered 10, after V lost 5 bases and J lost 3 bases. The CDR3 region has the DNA TGCGCCAGCAGTCCCAGCAGGGGGCTGGATGGAAACACCATATATTTT. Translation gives CASSPSRGLDGNTIYF.

CDR3 sequence: CASSLPDYGYTF. The CDR3 nucleotides read TGTGCCAGCAGCTTACCAGACTATGGCTACACCTTC. The V gene is TRBV7-9, the J gene TRBJ1-2; no clear D. The CDR3 totals 12 residues. Germline loops: CDR1 SEHNR, CDR2 FQNEAQ (reference sequence). The germline V and J ends were trimmed by 2 bases and 3 bases, with 4 bases remaining between them.

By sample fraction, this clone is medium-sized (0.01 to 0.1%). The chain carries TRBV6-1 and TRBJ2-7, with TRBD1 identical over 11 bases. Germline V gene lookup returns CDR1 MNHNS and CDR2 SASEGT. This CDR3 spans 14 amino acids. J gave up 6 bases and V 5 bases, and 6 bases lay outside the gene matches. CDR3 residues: CASSLSGTGGEQYF. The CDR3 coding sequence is TGTGCCAGCAGTCTCTCCGGGACAGGGGGCGAGCAGTACTTC.

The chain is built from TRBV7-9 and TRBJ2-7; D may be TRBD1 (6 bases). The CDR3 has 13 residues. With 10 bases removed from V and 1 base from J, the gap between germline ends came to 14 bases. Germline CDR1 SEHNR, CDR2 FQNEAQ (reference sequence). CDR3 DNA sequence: TGTGCCACCTCACCAGGGGAGTCCTACGAGCAGTACTTC. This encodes CATSPGESYEQYF.

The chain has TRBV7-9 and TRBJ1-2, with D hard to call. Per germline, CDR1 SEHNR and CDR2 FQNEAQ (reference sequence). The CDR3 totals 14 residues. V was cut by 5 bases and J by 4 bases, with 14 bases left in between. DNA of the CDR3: TGTGCCAGCAGCAATAGCGTGTACACCTATGGCTACACCTTC. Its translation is CASSNSVYTYGYTF.

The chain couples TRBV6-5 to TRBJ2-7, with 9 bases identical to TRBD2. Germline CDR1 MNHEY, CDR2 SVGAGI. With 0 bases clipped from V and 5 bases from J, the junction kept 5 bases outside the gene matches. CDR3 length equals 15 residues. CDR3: CASSYSAGGFNEQYF. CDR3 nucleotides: TGTGCCAGCAGTTACTCCGCGGGGGGGTTTAACGAGCAGTACTTC.

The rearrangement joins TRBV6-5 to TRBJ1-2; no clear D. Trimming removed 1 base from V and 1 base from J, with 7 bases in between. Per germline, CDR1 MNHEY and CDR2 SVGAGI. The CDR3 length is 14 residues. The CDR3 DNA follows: TGTGCCAGCAGTTACTTGACTTTTAACTATGGCTACACCTTC. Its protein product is CASSYLTFNYGYTF.

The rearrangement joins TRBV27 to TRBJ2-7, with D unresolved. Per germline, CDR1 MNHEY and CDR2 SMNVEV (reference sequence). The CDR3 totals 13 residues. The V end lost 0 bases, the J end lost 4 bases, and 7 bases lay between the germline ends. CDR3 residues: CASSLSMRYEQYF. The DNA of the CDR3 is TGTGCCAGCAGTTTATCGATGAGGTACGAGCAGTACTTC.

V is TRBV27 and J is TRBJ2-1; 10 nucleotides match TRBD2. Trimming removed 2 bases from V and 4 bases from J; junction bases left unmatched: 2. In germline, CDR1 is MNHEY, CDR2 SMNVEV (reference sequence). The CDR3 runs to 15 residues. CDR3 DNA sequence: TGTGCCAGCAGTTTACTAGCGGGGGCTTACAATGAGCAGTTCTTC. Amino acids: CASSLLAGAYNEQFF.

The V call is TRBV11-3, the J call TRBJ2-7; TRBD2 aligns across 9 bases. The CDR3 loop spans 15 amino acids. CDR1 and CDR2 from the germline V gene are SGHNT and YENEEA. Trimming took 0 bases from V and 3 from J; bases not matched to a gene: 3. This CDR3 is CASSLEPSGDYEQYF. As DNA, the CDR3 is TGTGCCAGCAGCTTAGAGCCTAGCGGGGACTACGAGCAGTACTTC.

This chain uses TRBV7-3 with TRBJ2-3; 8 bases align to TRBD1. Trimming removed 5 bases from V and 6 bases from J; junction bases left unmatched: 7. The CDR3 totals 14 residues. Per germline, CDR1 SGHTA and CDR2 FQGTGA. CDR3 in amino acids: CASSLGQGLDTQYF. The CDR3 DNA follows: TGTGCCAGCAGCCTAGGACAGGGATTGGATACGCAGTATTTT.

The DNA of the CDR3 is TGTGCCAGCAGTGACCGGGACAGGGCCTACGAGCAGTACTTC. As protein: CASSDRDRAYEQYF. The chain uses TRBV6-5 and TRBJ2-7; 9 positions match TRBD1. Unmatched junction bases numbered 4, after V lost 5 bases and J lost 2 bases. This CDR3 has 14 amino acids. CDR1 and CDR2 (germline): MNHEY, SVGAGI.

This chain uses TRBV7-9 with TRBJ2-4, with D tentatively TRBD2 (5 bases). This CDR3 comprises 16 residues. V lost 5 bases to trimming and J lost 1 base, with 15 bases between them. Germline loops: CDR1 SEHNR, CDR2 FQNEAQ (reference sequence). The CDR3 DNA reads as TGTGCCAGCAGCCCGAGGGCCATAAACGCCAAAAACATTCAGTACTTC. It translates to CASSPRAINAKNIQYF.